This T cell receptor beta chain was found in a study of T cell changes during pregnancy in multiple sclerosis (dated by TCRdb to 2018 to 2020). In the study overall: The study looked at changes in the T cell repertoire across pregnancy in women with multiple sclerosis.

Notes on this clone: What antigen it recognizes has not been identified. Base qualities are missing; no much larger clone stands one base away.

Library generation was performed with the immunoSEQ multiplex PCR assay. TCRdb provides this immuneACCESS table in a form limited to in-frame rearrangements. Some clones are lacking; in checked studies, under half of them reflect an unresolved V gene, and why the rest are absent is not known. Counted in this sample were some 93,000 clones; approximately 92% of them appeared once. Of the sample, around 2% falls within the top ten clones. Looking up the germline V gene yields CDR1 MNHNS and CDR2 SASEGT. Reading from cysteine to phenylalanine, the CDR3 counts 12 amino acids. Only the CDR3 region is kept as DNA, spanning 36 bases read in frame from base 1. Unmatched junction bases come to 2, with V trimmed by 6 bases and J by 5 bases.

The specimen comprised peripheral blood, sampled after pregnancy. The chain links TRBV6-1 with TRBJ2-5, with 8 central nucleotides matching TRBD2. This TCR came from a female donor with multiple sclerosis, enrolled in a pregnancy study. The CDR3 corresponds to CASRGTSETQYF. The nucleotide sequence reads TGTGCCAGCAGGGGGACTAGTGAGACCCAGTACTTC.